There are a few counts of the clone carrying this TCR beta chain. The data belong to a study of beta chain features in type 1 diabetes. The whole isolated RNA underwent reverse transcription, so sequencing captured expressed TCRB transcripts. About 3.9 million reads on average were seen across naive, central memory and regulatory T cell samples. Generated by immunoSEQ multiplex PCR, the TCRdb table keeps only in-frame clones and is missing some. The sample has under 950,000 clones, 15% to 20% seen once; the top ten hold around 0.02%. CDR1 LNHNV and CDR2 YYDKDF come from the germline V gene (reference sequence). CDR3 length equals 15 residues. V lost 0 bases to trimming and J lost 5 bases; unmatched junction nucleotides: 5.

The sample consisted of naive CD4+ T cells from blood. The chain carries TRBV15 and TRBJ2-3, with 7 bases that match TRBD2. This clonotype originated in a woman between 18 and 29 years old in good health. This CDR3 is CATSREGAGRDTQYF. The CDR3 nucleotides read TGTGCCACCAGCAGAGAAGGAGCGGGGAGAGATACGCAGTATTTT.